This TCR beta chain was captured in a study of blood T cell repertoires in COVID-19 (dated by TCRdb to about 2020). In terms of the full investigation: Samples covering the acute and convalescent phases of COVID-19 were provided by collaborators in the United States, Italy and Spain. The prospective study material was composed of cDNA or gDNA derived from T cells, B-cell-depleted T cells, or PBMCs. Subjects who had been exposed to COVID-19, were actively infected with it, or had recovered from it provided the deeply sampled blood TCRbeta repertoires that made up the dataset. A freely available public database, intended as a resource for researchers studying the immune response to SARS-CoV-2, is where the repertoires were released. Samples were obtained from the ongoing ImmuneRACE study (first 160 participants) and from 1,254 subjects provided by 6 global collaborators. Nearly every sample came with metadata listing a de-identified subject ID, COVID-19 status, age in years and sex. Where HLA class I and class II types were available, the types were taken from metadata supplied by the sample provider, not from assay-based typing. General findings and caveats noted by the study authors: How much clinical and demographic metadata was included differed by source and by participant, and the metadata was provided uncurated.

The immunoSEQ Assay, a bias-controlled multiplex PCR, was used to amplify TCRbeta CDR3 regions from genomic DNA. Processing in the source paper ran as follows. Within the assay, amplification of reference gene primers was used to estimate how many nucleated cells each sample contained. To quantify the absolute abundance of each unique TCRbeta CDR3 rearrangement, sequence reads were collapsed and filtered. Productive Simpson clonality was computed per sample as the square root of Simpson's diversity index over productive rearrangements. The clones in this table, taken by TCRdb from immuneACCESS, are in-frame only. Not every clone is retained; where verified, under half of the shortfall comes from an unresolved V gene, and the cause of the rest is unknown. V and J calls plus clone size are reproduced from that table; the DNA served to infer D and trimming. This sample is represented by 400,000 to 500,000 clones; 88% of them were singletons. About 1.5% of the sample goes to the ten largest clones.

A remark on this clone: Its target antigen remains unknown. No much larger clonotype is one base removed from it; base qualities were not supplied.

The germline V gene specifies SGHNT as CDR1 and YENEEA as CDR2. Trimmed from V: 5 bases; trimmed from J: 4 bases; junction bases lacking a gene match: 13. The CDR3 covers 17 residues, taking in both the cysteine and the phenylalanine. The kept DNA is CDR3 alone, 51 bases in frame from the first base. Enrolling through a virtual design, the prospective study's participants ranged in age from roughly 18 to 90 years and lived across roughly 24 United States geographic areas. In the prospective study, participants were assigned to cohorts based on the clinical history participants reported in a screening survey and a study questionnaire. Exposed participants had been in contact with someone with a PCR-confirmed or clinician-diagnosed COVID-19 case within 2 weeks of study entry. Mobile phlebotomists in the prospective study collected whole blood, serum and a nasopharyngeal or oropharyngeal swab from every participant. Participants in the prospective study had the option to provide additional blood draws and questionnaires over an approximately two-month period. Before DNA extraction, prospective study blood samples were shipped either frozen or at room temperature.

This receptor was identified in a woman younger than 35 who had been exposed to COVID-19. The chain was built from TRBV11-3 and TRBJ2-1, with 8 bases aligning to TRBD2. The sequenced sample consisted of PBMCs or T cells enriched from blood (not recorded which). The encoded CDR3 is CASSPSPSSGRYNEQFF. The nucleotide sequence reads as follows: TGTGCCAGCAGCCCATCCCCAAGCAGCGGGAGATACAATGAGCAGTTCTTC.